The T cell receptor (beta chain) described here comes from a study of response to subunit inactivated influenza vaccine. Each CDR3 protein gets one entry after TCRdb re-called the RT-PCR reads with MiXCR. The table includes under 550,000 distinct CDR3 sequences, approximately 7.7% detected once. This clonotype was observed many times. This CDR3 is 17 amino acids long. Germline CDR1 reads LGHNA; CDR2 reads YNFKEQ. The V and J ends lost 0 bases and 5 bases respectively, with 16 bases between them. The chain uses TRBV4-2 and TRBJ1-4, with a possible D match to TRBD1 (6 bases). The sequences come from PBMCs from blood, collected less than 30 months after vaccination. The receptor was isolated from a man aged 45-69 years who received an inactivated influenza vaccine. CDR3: CASSQEIVTGTNEKLFF. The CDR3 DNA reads TGTGCCAGCAGCCAAGAGATCGTCACAGGGACAAATGAAAAACTGTTTTTT.